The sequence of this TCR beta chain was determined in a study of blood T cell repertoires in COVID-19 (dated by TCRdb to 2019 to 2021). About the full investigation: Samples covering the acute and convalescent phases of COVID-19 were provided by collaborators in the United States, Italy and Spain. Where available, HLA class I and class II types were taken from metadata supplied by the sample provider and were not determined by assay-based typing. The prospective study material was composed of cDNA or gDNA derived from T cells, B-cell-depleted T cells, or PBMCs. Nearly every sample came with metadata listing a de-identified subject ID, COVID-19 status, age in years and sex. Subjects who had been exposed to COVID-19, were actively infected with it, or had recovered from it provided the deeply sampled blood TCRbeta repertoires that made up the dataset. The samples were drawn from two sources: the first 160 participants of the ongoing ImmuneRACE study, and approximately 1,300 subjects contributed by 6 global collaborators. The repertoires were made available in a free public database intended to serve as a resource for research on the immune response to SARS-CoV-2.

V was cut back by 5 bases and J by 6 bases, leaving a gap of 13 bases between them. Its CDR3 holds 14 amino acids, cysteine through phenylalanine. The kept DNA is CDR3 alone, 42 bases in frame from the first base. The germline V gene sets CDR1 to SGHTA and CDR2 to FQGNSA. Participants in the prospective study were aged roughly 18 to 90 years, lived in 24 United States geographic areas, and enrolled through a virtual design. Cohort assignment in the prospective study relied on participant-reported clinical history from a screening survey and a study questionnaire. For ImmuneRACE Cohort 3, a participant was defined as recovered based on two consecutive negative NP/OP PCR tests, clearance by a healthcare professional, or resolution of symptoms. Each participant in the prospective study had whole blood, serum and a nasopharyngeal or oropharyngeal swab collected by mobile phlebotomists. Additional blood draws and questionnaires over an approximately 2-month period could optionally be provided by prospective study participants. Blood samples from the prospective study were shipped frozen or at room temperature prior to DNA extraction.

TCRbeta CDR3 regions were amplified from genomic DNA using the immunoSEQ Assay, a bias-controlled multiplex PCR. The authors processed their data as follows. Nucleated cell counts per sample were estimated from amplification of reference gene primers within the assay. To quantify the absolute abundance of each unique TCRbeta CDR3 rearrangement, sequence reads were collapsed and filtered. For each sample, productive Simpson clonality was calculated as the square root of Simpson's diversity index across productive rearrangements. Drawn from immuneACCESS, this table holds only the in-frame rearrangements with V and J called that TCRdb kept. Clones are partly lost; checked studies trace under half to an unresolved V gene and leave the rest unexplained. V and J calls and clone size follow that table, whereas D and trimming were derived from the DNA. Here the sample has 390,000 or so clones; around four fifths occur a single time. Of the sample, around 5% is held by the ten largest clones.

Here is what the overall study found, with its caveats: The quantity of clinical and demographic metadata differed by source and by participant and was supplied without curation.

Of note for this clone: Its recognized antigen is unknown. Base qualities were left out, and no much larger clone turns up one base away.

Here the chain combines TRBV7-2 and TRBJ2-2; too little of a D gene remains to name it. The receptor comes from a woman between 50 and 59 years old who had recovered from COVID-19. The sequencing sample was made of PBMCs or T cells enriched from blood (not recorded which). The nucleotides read TGTGCCAGCAGCCCCCACAACCGCCCCGGGGAGCTGTTTTTT. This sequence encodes CASSPHNRPGELFF.